The 9 T cell receptor beta chains in this list originate from one sample, sequenced in a study of T-cell reconstitution after alpha-beta-depleted transplantation in children. Unique molecular identifiers were used to barcode this TCRbeta library. One entry per CDR3 protein results from TCRdb running MiXCR on the PCR reads. Of approximately 230,000 distinct CDR3 sequences listed, around 25% were seen once; the top ten hold around 2.5%. Sequencing was performed on PBMCs, taken before TCRalphabeta/CD19-depleted stem cell transplant. Receptor source: a girl aged 2 to 10 with Fanconi anemia, due to receive a stem cell transplant.

The table lists this clonotype with a few counts. The V gene is TRBV15, the J gene TRBJ2-1; D is uncertain. In germline, CDR1 is LNHNV, CDR2 YYDKDF (reference sequence). CDR3 length: 13 amino acids. V lost 0 bases and J lost 10, with 10 bases in between. CDR3 in DNA: TGTGCCACCAGCAGAGATCGGGCGGAGGAGCAGTTCTTC. Encoded protein: CATSRDRAEEQFF.

The J gene is TRBJ2-4, the V gene TRBV20-1, with a tentative D call TRBD2 (6 bases). From germline, CDR1 is DFQATT and CDR2 SNEGSKA (reference sequence). The length of the CDR3 is 15 residues. The V end was cut by 1 base, the J end by 7 bases, with 17 bases between. The CDR3: CSARVGGPGRNIQYF. DNA of the CDR3: TGCAGTGCTAGAGTGGGCGGGCCAGGGAGGAACATTCAGTACTTC.

This clonotype was observed a handful of times. The J gene is TRBJ2-7, the V gene TRBV29-1; D gene ambiguous. Germline V gene data show CDR1 as SQVTM and CDR2 as ANQGSEA. The V gene lost 4 bases and the J gene lost 0 bases, with 7 bases spanning the gap. This CDR3 region has 12 residues. CDR3 region: CSVVAYSYEQYF. Written as DNA, the CDR3 is TGCAGCGTTGTGGCTTACTCCTACGAGCAGTACTTC.

The chain uses TRBV29-1 and TRBJ2-7; 8 bases are shared with TRBD1. This CDR3 has 19 residues. With V trimmed by 1 base and J by 0 bases, 17 bases remained unmatched. The V gene's germline CDR1 is SQVTM and CDR2 ANQGSEA. The CDR3 loop reads CSVEGFSLLETGASYEQYF. CDR3 in DNA: TGCAGCGTTGAAGGGTTCTCCTTGCTAGAGACAGGGGCCTCCTACGAGCAGTACTTC.

This clonotype has at least ten counts. This chain joins TRBV6-1 and TRBJ2-5; TRBD2 matches 9 bases. Trimming at V came to 6 bases and at J to 4 bases, leaving 15 bases not matched to a gene. This CDR3 spans 17 amino acids. The germline V gene has CDR1 MNHNS and CDR2 SASEGT. The CDR3 sequence is CASRILAGTPSRETQYF. CDR3 DNA: TGTGCCAGCAGGATTCTAGCGGGGACGCCATCGAGAGAGACCCAGTACTTC.

This rearrangement joins TRBV11-2 to TRBJ2-1, with no clear D. The CDR3 runs 16 residues. V gave up 2 bases and J gave up 6 bases, with 17 bases separating them. Germline CDR1 reads SGHAT; CDR2 reads FQNNGV. Written as DNA, the CDR3 is TGTGCCAGCAGCTTAAGGGTTGGTGGCTATTCCAATGAGCAGTTCTTC. Translation gives CASSLRVGGYSNEQFF.

Points on this clonotype: This clone may be a read error of a much larger clone one base away. The conserved final phenylalanine or tryptophan is absent from the CDR3, which likely points to a read error. CDR3 amino acids: CASSFWRGARTGNTIYY. For the CDR3, the DNA is TGTGCCAGCAGCTTCTGGCGGGGGGCGCGCACTGGAAACACCATATATTAT. The chain has TRBV5-5 and TRBJ1-3, with D perhaps matching TRBD1 (6 bases). V was clipped by 2 bases and J by 2 bases, with 17 bases between them. Germline CDR1 is SGHKS and CDR2 is YYEKEE (reference sequence). This CDR3 is 17 amino acids long.

The chain couples TRBV20-1 to TRBJ2-1; tentative D call: TRBD1 (5 bases). This CDR3 comprises 15 residues. Trimming shortened V by 0 bases and J by 8 bases, and 17 bases separated the two germline ends. Germline CDR1 and CDR2: DFQATT and SNEGSKA (reference sequence). The CDR3 reads CSARDWQGRNDEQFF. The CDR3 DNA follows: TGCAGTGCTAGAGATTGGCAGGGCCGCAACGATGAGCAGTTCTTC.

The V gene is TRBV4-2, the J gene TRBJ2-5; D is uncertain. Germline CDR1 is LGHNA and CDR2 is YNFKEQ. The CDR3 is 18 residues long. The V gene lost 0 bases and the J gene lost 2 bases, with 19 bases spanning the gap. The CDR3 loop is CASSQDRFSSRRQETQYF. The DNA of the CDR3 is TGTGCCAGCAGCCAAGATCGCTTCTCTAGTAGACGGCAAGAGACCCAGTACTTC.